This record concerns one TCR beta chain sequence. V dropped 5 bases and J dropped 3; count of bases not matched to a gene: 4. The germline CDR1 and CDR2 sequences are KGHSH and LQKENI. This CDR3 region has 14 residues. This record comes from a study of shared clonotypes between healthy human individuals. Looking at the study overall: Researchers assigned three CD4 naive, three CD4 memory, two CD8 naive and one CD8 memory plate to each donor.

Replicate sorted-subset PCRs were loaded with 150 to 250 ng DNA, 29,000 or so T cell genomes. The repertoire was sequenced with immunoSEQ multiplex PCR; TCRdb's copy has only in-frame clones and lacks some. The table lists approximately 1,500,000 clones, roughly 96% of them singletons, with about 1.2% in the top ten. Sequencing input: naive CD4+ T cells sorted from blood. The sample's subset: CD45RA+ positively selected. The clonotype comes from a young man in good health. J is TRBJ2-1 and V is TRBV18; 7 bases are shared with TRBD2. The CDR3 protein is CASSSGLNYNEQFF. The CDR3 region has the DNA TGTGCCAGCTCATCGGGACTAAACTACAATGAGCAGTTCTTC.